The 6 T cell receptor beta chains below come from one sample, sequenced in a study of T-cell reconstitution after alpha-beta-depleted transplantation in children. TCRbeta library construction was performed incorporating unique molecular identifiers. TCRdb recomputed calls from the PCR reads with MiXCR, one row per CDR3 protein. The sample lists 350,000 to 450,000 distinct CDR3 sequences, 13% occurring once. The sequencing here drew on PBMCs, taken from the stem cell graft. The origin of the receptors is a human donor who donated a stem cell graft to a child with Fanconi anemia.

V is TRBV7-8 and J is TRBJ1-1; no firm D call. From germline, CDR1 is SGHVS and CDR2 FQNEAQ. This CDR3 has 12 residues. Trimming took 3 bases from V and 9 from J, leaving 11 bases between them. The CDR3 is CASSFPNRQAFF. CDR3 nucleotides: TGTGCCAGCAGCTTTCCAAACCGGCAAGCTTTCTTT.

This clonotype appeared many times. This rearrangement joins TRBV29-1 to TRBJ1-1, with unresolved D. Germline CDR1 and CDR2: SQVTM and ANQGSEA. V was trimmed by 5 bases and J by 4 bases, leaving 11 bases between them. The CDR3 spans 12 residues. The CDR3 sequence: CSVPGPGTEAFF. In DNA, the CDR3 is TGCAGCGTTCCCGGACCAGGCACTGAAGCTTTCTTT.

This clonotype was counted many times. The CDR3 nucleotides read TGTGCCAGCAGCTTCCAGGGTGGGATAACCGGGGAGCTGTTTTTT. Translation: CASSFQGGITGELFF. The V call is TRBV7-2, the J call TRBJ2-2, with a possible D match to TRBD1 (5 bases). V was clipped by 3 bases and J by 5 bases, with 13 bases between them. The CDR3 is made up of 15 amino acids. Looked up from germline, CDR1 is SGHTA and CDR2 is FQGNSA.

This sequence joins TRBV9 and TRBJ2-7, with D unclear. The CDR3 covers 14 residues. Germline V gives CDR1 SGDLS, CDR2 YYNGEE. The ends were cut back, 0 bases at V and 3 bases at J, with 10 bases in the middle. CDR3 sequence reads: CASSVEGTSYEQYF. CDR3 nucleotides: TGTGCCAGCAGCGTAGAGGGTACCAGCTACGAGCAGTACTTC.

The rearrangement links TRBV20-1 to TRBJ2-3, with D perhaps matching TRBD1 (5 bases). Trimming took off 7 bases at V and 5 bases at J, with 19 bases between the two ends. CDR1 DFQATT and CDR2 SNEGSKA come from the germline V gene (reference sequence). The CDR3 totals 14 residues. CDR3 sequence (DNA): TGCAGTGTAAAAGGGGCCCTAGTCGGAGATACGCAGTATTTT. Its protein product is CSVKGALVGDTQYF.

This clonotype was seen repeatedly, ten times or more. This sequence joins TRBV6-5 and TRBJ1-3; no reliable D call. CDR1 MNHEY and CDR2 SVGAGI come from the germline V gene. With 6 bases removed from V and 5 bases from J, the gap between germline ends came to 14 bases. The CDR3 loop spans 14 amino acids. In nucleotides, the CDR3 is TGTGCCAGCAGCCTTTTCTGGGGAAGAAACACCATATATTTT. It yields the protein CASSLFWGRNTIYF.